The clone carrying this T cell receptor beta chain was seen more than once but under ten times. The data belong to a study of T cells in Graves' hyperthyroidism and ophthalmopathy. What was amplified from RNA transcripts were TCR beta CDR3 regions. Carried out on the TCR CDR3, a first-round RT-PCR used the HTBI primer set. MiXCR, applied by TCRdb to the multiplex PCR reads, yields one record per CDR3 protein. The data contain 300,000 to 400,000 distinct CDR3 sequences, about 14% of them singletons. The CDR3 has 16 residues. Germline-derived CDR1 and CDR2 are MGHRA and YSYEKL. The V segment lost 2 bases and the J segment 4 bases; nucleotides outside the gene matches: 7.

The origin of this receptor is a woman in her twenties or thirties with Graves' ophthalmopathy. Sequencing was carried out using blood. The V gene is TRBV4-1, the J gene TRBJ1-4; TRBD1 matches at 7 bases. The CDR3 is CASSQRGGTVNEKLFF. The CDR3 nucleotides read TGCGCCAGCAGCCAACGAGGTGGGACAGTTAATGAAAAACTGTTTTTT.